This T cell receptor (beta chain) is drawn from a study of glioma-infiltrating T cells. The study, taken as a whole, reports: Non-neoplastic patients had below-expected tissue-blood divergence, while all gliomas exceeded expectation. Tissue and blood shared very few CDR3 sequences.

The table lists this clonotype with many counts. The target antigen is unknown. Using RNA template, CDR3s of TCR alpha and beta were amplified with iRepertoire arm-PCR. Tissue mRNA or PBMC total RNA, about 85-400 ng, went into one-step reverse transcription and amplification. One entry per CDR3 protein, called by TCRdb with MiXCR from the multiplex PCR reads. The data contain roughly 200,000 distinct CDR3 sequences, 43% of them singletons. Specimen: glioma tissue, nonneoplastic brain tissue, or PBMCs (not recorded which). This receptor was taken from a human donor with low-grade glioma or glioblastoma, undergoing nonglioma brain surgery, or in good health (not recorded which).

CDR3 nucleotides: TGCAGTGCTAATTCCATACAGATTTATAATTCACCCCTCCACTTT. This gives the protein CSANSIQIYNSPLHF. The rearrangement links TRBV20-1 to TRBJ1-6; D gene ambiguous. Germline V gives CDR1 DFQATT, CDR2 SNEGSKA (reference sequence). This CDR3 has 15 amino acids. The V end lost 4 bases, the J end lost 4 bases, and 14 bases lay between the germline ends.